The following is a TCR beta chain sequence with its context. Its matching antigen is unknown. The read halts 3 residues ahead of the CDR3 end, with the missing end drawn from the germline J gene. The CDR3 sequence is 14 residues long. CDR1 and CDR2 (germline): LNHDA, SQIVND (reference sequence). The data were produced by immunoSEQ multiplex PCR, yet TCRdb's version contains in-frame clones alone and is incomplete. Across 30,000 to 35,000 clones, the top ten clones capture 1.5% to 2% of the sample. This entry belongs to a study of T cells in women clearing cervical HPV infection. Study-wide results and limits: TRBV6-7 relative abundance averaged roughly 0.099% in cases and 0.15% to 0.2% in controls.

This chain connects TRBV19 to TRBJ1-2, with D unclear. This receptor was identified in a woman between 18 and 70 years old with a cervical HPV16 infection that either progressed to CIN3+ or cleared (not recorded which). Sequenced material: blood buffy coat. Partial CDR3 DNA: TGTGCCAGTCGATCTAGCGTCCGGGTGGAGGGC. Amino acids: CASRSSVRVEG. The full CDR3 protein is CASRSSVRVEGYTF.